This T cell receptor (beta chain) was profiled in a study of shared clonotypes between healthy human individuals. Study background: Samples came from two female and three male donors aged 18 to 49.

This clone was counted once. An approximately 180 ng quantity of DNA, tens of thousands of T cell genomes, went into the sorted-subset replicate PCRs. Repertoires were generated with immunoSEQ multiplex PCR, while TCRdb's copy carries only in-frame clones and drops some. The table records some 2,000,000 clones, 90% to 97% of them present only once. The CDR3 spans 16 residues. Trimming cost V 0 bases and J 1 base; bases outside gene matches: 2. Germline V gene sequence: CDR1 MGHRA, CDR2 YSYEKL. The source is a man younger than 35 in good health. Input material: naive CD4+ T cells sorted from blood. The subset is: CD45RA+ positively selected. This chain uses TRBV4-1 with TRBJ2-7, with 11 bases that match TRBD2. The CDR3 sequence is CASSQEGLAGSYEQYF. CDR3 nucleotides: TGCGCCAGCAGCCAAGAAGGACTAGCGGGTTCCTACGAGCAGTACTTC.